A selection of T cell receptor beta chains follows, all from one sample in a study of T-cell reconstitution after alpha-beta-depleted transplantation in children. In TCRdb, the PCR reads were re-called with MiXCR into one record per CDR3 protein. Counted here are fewer than 550,000 distinct CDR3 sequences, roughly a tenth occurring once; the ten biggest clones make up approximately 2%. Here the sequenced sample was PBMCs, taken before TCRalphabeta/CD19-depleted stem cell transplant. The source of these receptors is a child aged 2-15 years with inherited bone marrow failure, due to receive a stem cell transplant. CDR3s include the opening cysteine and the closing phenylalanine or tryptophan.

J gene	V gene	CDR3 protein
TRBJ2-7	TRBV28	CASSFPQTSGMSYEQYF
TRBJ2-1	TRBV15	CATSSIAREQFF
TRBJ1-1	TRBV30	CAWSQEGWTEAFF
TRBJ2-6	TRBV7-8	CASSLYTLSGANVLTF
TRBJ2-3	TRBV20-1	CSAPHRLAGGPDTQYF
TRBJ2-5	TRBV12-3/TRBV12-4	CASSLSGWEETQYF
TRBJ2-3	TRBV27	CASSFQGPYVDTQYF
TRBJ2-1	TRBV5-1	CASSLPAGFDEQFF
TRBJ2-7	TRBV7-2	CASSLAVTERYF
TRBJ2-7	TRBV4-3	CASSQGYIDGAPYEQYF
TRBJ2-7	TRBV11-2	CASSFFGGGGYEQYF
TRBJ1-1	TRBV5-6	CASSLAPGEAFF
TRBJ2-1	TRBV20-1	CSASYRGSYNEQFF
TRBJ2-1	TRBV7-9	CASSLESDYDNEQFF
TRBJ2-7	TRBV6-2/TRBV6-3	CASSYSQAGLHYEQYF
TRBJ2-3	TRBV20-1	CSARVRTSTDTQYF
TRBJ2-1	TRBV10-1	CASSAASGINEQFF
TRBJ2-3	TRBV6-1	CASKEGGSTDTQYF
TRBJ1-1	TRBV5-5	CASSLAQEGAFF
TRBJ2-7	TRBV7-9	CASSLGTIGNHYEQYF
TRBJ2-7	TRBV7-2	CASSLGFGSFYEQYF
TRBJ2-6	TRBV27	CASSQSRTGANVLTF
TRBJ2-7	TRBV29-1	CSVITGGEYEQYF
TRBJ2-7	TRBV12-3/TRBV12-4	CASSLMSDSPYEQYF
TRBJ2-3	TRBV24-1	CATSGPTSGGTDTQYF
TRBJ1-5	TRBV30	CAWGTGANQPQHF
TRBJ2-7	TRBV18	CASSPRVRGVPYEQYF
TRBJ2-1	TRBV6-5	CASSYSVGGRDEQFF
TRBJ1-5	TRBV4-3	CASSSAPGEPQHF
TRBJ2-6	TRBV3-1	CASTRTGGSSGANVLTF
TRBJ2-3	TRBV20-1	CSADPGGGRPGADTQYF
TRBJ1-2	TRBV10-3	CATSDRGDGYTF
TRBJ2-1	TRBV6-2/TRBV6-3	CASSYSTIAGRNVQFF
TRBJ2-7	TRBV5-6	CASSLATGERQYF
TRBJ1-1	TRBV5-4	CASSLGWGAAEAFF
TRBJ1-3	TRBV4-3	CASSQDIEGMAGNTIYF
TRBJ1-3	TRBV12-3/TRBV12-4	CASSYSGTGAGNTIYF
TRBJ2-7	TRBV7-9	CASSLAGTYEQYF
TRBJ2-1	TRBV4-1	CASSQDHRNEQFF
TRBJ2-7	TRBV7-1	CASSSWGGGGPTYEQYF
TRBJ1-5	TRBV28	CASSLDKVGQINQPQHF
TRBJ1-2	TRBV10-3	CATRGRDTDYGYTF
TRBJ2-7	TRBV5-1	CASSLTGEGSYEQYF
TRBJ2-3	TRBV18	CASSRTEYIATDTQYF
TRBJ2-2	TRBV12-3/TRBV12-4	CASAGLGNTGELFF